Listed here are 10 T cell receptor beta chains from one sample, sequenced in a study of blood T cell repertoires in COVID-19. TCRdb's table, derived via immunoSEQ multiplex PCR, lists solely in-frame clones and lacks some. The data contain about 110,000 clones, approximately 83% of them singletons. Sequencing used peripheral blood. The source is an older woman with acute or convalescent COVID-19.

This clone was counted a single time. This chain connects TRBV9 to TRBJ1-1; no clear D. CDR1 is SGDLS and CDR2 is YYNGEE in the germline V gene. The CDR3 consists of 10 residues. V was cut by 7 bases and J by 1 base, with 2 bases left in between. The CDR3, as DNA: TGTGCCAGCCAGAACACTGAAGCTTTCTTT. It translates to CASQNTEAFF.

The J gene is TRBJ2-3, the V gene TRBV5-1, with D possibly TRBD1 on 6 matching bases. V was pared by 4 bases and J by 1 base, with 16 bases between. The CDR3 has 16 residues. The V gene's germline CDR1 is SGHRS and CDR2 YFSETQ. The CDR3 DNA follows: TGCGCCAGCAGCGCTACAGGGAGTTCGGGCACAGATACGCAGTATTTT. Amino acid sequence: CASSATGSSGTDTQYF.

This clone was seen more than once but under ten times. V gene TRBV5-5 combines with J gene TRBJ2-3, with 7 nucleotides matching TRBD1. The germline CDR1 and CDR2 sequences are SGHKS and YYEKEE (reference sequence). The CDR3 runs to 16 residues. Trimming cost V 4 bases and J 0 bases; bases outside gene matches: 8. The chain's CDR3 is CASSRQGPSSTDTQYF. In nucleotides, the CDR3 is TGTGCCAGCAGCCGACAGGGACCTTCGAGCACAGATACGCAGTATTTT.

This chain uses TRBV5-6 with TRBJ2-7; D possibly corresponds to TRBD2 (6 bases). This CDR3 spans 15 amino acids. The germline gives CDR1 SGHDT, CDR2 YYEEEE. The V end lost 2 bases, the J end lost 7 bases, and 19 bases lay between the germline ends. The CDR3 region is CASSFRWGESEEQYV. In DNA form, the CDR3 reads TGTGCCAGCAGCTTTAGGTGGGGGGAATCGGAAGAGCAGTACGTC.

The genes are TRBV4-3 and TRBJ1-3; D is perhaps TRBD1 (5 bases). Deletions cut 5 bases from V and 5 bases from J, with 7 bases between. The CDR3 length is 12 residues. Germline-derived CDR1 and CDR2 are LGHNA and YSLEER. The CDR3 sequence: CASSAGRNTIYF. Here the CDR3 DNA reads TGCGCCAGCAGCGCAGGGAGAAACACCATATATTTT.

In the case of this clone: Mismatch with germline at one junction end may stem from a read error. The rearrangement links TRBV29-1 to TRBJ1-2, with a weak D call TRBD1 (5 bases). The CDR3 extends over 13 amino acids. Looked up from germline, CDR1 is SQVTM and CDR2 is ANQGSEA. The CDR3 spells CSVAQGAYYGYTF. CDR3 DNA: TGCAGCGTTGCTCAGGGCGCTTACTACGGCTACACCTTC.

This clone was observed a handful of times. This rearrangement joins TRBV3-1 (or the pseudogene TRBV3-2) to TRBJ1-1; D remains ambiguous. The CDR3 consists of 15 residues. Germline-derived CDR1 and CDR2 are LGHDT and YNNKEL (reference sequence). The germline V and J ends were trimmed by 0 bases and 4 bases, with 12 bases remaining between them. CDR3 in DNA: TGTGCCAGCAGCCAAGATCGGTGGACTTTCACTGAAGCTTTCTTT. It translates to CASSQDRWTFTEAFF.

This sequence joins TRBV28 and TRBJ2-7; 7 positions agree with TRBD2. Germline CDR1 reads MDHEN; CDR2 reads SYDVKM. The V and J ends lost 10 bases and 12 bases, in that order; junction bases with no gene match: 18. The CDR3 is 13 residues long. CDR3 loop: CATGLAEISGSYF. The CDR3 bases are TGTGCCACCGGGTTGGCTGAGATTAGCGGGTCGTACTTC.

The rearrangement joins TRBV5-1 to TRBJ1-2; no definite D call. Germline lookup yields CDR1 SGHRS and CDR2 YFSETQ. The CDR3 is made up of 14 amino acids. Trimming removed 0 bases from V and 4 bases from J, with 10 bases in between. The CDR3 region is CASSLGDSGYGYTF. The CDR3 bases are TGCGCCAGCAGCTTGGGCGATTCTGGCTATGGCTACACCTTC. Supplemented by reference TRBV5-1 and TRBJ1-2, the full variable domain reads KAGVTQTPRYLIKTRGQQVTLSCSPISGHRSVSWYQQTPGQGLQFLFEYFSETQRNKGNFPGRFSGRQFSNSRSEMNVSTLELGDSALYLCASSLGDSGYGYTFGSGTRLTVV.

This chain uses TRBV11-2 with TRBJ1-3; D is unclear. Per germline, CDR1 SGHAT and CDR2 FQNNGV. This CDR3 has 15 amino acids. The ends were cut back, 4 bases at V and 4 bases at J, with 14 bases in the middle. DNA for the CDR3: TGTGCCAGCAGCTCCCGGCGCGGGTTCGGAAACACCATATATTTT. Translation: CASSSRRGFGNTIYF.